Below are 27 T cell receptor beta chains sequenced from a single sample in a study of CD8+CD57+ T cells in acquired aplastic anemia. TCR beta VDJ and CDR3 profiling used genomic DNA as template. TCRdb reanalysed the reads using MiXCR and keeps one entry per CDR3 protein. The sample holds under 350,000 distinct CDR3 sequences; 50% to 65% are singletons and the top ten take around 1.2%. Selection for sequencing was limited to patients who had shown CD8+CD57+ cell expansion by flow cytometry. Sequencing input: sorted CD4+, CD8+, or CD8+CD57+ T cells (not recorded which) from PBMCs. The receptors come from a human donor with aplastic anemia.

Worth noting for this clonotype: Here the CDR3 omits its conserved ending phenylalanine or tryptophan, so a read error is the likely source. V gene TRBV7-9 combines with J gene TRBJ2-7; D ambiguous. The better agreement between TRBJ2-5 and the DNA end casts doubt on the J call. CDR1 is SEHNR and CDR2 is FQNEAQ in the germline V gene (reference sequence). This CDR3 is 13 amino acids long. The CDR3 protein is CASSLIAEETQYI. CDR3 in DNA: TGTGCCAGCAGCTTAATCGCAGAGGAGACCCAGTACATC.

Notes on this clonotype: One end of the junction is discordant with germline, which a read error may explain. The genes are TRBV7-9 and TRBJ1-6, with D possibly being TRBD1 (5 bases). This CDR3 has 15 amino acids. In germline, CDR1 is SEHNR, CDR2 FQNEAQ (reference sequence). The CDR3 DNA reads TGTGCCGGCAGCCGGGAAGGGCAGGGTTCATCACCCCTCCACTTT. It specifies CAGSREGQGSSPLHF.

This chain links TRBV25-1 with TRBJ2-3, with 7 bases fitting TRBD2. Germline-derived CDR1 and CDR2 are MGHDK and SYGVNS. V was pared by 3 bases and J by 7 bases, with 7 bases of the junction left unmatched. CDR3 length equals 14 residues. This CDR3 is CASSEAGGGNTQYF. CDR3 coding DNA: TGTGCCAGCAGTGAGGCCGGCGGGGGAAATACGCAGTATTTT. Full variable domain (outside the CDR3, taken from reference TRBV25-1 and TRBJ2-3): EADIYQTPRYLVIGTGKKITLECSQTMGHDKMYWYQQDPGMELHLIHYSYGVNSTEKGDLSSESTVSRIRTEHFPLTLESARPSHTSQYLCASSEAGGGNTQYFGPGTRLTVL.

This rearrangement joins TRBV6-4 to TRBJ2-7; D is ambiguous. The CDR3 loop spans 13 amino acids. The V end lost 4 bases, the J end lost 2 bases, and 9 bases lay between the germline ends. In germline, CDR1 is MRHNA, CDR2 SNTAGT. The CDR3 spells CASSVGVTYEQYF. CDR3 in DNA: TGTGCCAGCAGTGTAGGAGTGACCTACGAGCAGTACTTC.

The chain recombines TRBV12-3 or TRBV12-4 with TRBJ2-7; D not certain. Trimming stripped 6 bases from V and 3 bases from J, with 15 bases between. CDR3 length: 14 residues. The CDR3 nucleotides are TGTGCCAGCAGCCCCGCGCTGATTGGCTACGAGCAGTACTTC. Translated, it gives CASSPALIGYEQYF.

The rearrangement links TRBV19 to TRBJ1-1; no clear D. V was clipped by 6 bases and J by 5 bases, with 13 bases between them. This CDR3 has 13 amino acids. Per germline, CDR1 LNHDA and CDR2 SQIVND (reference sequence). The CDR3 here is CASRRGGTTEAFF. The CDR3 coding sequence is TGTGCCAGTAGAAGAGGTGGCACAACTGAAGCTTTCTTT. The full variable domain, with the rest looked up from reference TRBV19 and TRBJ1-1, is DGGITQSPKYLFRKEGQNVTLSCEQNLNHDAMYWYRQDPGQGLRLIYYSQIVNDFQKGDIAEGYSVSREKKESFPLTVTSAQKNPTAFYLCASRRGGTTEAFFGQGTRLTVV.

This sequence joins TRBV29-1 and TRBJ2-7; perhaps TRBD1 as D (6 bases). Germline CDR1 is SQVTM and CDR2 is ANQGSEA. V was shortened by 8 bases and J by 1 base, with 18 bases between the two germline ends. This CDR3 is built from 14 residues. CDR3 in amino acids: CSLASGASSYEQYF. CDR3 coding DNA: TGCAGCTTGGCCTCAGGGGCTTCTTCCTACGAGCAGTACTTC.

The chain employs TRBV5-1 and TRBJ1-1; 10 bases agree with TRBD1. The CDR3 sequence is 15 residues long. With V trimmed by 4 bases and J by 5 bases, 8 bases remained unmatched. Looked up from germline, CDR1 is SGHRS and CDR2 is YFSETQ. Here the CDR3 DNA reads TGCGCCAGCAGCATCGACGGGACAGGGGAAACTGAAGCTTTCTTT. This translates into CASSIDGTGETEAFF.

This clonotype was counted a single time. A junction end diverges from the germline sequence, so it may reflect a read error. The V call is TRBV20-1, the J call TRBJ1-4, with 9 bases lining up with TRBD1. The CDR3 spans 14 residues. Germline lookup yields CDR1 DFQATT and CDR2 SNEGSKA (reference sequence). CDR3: CSAKPTGGGEKLSF. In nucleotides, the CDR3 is TGCAGTGCTAAGCCGACAGGGGGAGGTGAAAAACTGTCTTTT.

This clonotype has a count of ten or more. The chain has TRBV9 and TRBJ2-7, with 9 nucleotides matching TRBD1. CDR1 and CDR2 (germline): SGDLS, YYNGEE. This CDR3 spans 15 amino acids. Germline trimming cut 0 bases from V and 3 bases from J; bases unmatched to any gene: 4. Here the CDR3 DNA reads TGTGCCAGCAGCGTAGGCGGGACAGGGTTCTACGAGCAGTACTTC. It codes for CASSVGGTGFYEQYF. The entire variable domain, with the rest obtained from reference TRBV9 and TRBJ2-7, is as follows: DSGVTQTPKHLITATGQRVTLRCSPRSGDLSVYWYQQSLDQGLQFLIQYYNGEERAKGNILERFSAQQFPDLHSELNLSSLELGDSALYFCASSVGGTGFYEQYFGPGTRLTVT.

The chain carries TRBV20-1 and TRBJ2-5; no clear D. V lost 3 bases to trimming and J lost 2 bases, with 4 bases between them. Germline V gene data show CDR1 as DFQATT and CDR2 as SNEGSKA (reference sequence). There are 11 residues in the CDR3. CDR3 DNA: TGCAGTGCTAGCCATCAAGAGACCCAGTACTTC. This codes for CSASHQETQYF.

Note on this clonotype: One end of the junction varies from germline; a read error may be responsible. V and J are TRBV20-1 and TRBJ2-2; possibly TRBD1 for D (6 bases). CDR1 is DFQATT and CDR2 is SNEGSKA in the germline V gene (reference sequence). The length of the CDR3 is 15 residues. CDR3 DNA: TGCAGTGCTAGACGCGGGCAGGGGAACACCGGGGAGCTGCTTTTT. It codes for CSARRGQGNTGELLF.

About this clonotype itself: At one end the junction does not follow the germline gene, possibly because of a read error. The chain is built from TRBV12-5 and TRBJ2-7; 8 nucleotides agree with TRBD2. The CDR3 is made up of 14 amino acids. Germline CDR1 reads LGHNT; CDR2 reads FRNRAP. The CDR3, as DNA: TGTGTTAGTGGTTCACAGACAGCGGGGGACGGGCAGTACTTC. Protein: CVSGSQTAGDGQYF.

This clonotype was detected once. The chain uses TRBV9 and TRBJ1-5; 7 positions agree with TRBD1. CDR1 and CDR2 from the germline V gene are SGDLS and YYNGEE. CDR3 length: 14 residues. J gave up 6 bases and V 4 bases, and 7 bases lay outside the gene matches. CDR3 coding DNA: TGTGCCAGCAGCAAGGCAGGGGGGCGTCAGCCCCAGCATTTT. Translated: CASSKAGGRQPQHF. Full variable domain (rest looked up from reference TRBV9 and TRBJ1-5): DSGVTQTPKHLITATGQRVTLRCSPRSGDLSVYWYQQSLDQGLQFLIQYYNGEERAKGNILERFSAQQFPDLHSELNLSSLELGDSALYFCASSKAGGRQPQHFGDGTRLSIL.

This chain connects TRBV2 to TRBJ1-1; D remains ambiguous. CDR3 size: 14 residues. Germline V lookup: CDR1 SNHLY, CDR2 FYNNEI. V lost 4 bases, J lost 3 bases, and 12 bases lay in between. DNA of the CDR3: TGTGCCAGCAGTGTAAGAGGGAAACACACTGAAGCTTTCTTT. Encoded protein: CASSVRGKHTEAFF.

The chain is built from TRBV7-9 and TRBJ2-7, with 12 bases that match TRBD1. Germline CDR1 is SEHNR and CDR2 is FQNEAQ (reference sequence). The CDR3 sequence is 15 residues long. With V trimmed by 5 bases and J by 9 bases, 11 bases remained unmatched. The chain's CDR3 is CASSAGQGTGGSQYF. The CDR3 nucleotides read TGTGCCAGCAGCGCGGGACAGGGGACAGGGGGCTCGCAGTACTTC.

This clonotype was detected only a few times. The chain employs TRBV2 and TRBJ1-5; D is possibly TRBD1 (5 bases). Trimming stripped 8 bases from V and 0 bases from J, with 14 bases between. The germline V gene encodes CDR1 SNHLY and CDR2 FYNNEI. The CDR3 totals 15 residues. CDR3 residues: CASSPGGYSNQPQHF. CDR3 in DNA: TGTGCCAGCTCCCCCGGGGGGTATAGCAATCAGCCCCAGCATTTT.

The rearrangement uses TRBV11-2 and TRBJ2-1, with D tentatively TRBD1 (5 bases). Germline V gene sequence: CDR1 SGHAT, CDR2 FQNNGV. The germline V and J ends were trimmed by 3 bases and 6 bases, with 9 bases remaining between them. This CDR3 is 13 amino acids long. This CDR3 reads CASSFPRANEQFF. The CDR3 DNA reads TGTGCCAGCAGCTTCCCCAGGGCCAATGAGCAGTTCTTC.

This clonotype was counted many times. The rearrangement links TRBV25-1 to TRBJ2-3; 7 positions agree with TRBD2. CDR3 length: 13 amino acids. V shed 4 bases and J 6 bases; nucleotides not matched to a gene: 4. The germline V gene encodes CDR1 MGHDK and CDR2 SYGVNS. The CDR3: CASSAGGGDTQYF. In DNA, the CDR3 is TGTGCCAGCAGTGCGGGAGGTGGGGATACGCAGTATTTT.

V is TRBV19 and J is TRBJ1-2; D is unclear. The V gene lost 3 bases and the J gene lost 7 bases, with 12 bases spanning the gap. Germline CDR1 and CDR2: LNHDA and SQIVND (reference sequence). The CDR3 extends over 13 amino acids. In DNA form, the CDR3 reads TGTGCCAGTAGTATCGATCGGGGTGGTGGCTACACCTTC. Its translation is CASSIDRGGGYTF.

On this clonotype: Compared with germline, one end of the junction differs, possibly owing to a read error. The DNA of the CDR3 is TGTGCCAGCAGCGTTGTCGAAACTTATGGCCACACCTTC. Translating it yields CASSVVETYGHTF. The J gene is TRBJ1-2, the V gene TRBV7-3; D not certain. This CDR3 is built from 13 residues. The V gene's germline CDR1 is SGHTA and CDR2 FQGTGA.

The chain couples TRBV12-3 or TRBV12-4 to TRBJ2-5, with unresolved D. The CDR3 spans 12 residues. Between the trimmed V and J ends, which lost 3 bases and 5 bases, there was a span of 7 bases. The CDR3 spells CASSFIGETQYF. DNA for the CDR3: TGTGCCAGCAGTTTCATTGGGGAGACCCAGTACTTC.

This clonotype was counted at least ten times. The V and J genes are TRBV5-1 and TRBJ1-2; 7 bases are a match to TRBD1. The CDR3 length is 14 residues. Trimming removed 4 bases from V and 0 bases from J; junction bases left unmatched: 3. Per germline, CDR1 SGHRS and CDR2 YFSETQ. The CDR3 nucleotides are TGCGCCAGCAGCAGCGGGACAGCTAACTATGGCTACACCTTC. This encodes CASSSGTANYGYTF.

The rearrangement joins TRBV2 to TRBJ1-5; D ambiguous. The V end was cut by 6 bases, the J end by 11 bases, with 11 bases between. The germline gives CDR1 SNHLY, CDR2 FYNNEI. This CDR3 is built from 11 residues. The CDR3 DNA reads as TGTGCCAGCAGGTATCAAGAGACCCAGCATTTT. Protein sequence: CASRYQETQHF.

The CDR3 DNA follows: TGCAGTGCTGGTGGGGACAGGGTTAGGTTGGAAGGCTACACCTTC. The encoded protein is CSAGGDRVRLEGYTF. J is TRBJ1-2 and V is TRBV20-1; 9 positions agree with TRBD1. After removal of 5 bases from V and 8 bases from J, the junction contained 15 bases not matched to a gene. The CDR3 spans 15 residues. The germline CDR1 and CDR2 sequences are DFQATT and SNEGSKA (reference sequence).

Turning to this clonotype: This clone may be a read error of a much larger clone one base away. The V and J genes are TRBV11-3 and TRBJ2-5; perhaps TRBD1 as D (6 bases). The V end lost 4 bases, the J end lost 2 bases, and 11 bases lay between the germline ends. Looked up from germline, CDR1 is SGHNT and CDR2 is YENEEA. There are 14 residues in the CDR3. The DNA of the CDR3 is TGTGCCAGCAGCTCGCGGACAGTTCAAGAGACCCAGTACTTC. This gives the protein CASSSRTVQETQYF.

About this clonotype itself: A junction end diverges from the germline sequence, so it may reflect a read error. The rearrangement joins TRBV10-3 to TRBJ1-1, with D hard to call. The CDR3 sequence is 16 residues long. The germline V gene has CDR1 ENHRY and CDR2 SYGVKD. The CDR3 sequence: CAIGEEPRRVNTEAFF. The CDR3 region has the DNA TGTGCCATCGGTGAGGAACCGAGACGGGTGAACACTGAAGCTTTCTTT.